What follows describes a single T cell receptor beta chain. This entry is derived from a study of blood T cell repertoires in COVID-19. This table comes from immunoSEQ multiplex PCR, and its TCRdb copy is limited to in-frame clones, with some not included. The sample contains over 200,000 clones, approximately 90% of which appear only once. There are 16 residues in the CDR3. J lost 9 bases, V lost 2 bases, and 9 bases had no gene match. Germline V lookup: CDR1 SGHTA, CDR2 FQGNSA. This chain joins TRBV7-2 and TRBJ2-1, with 11 positions matching TRBD2. This receptor was taken from a woman in her forties who had recovered from COVID-19. Specimen: peripheral blood. The CDR3: CASSLRGLAVRGEQFF. The CDR3 DNA reads as TGTGCCAGCAGCTTAAGGGGACTAGCGGTGAGGGGTGAGCAGTTCTTC. The entire variable domain, with the rest obtained from reference TRBV7-2 and TRBJ2-1, is as follows: GAGVSQSPSNKVTEKGKDVELRCDPISGHTALYWYRQSLGQGLEFLIYFQGNSAPDKSGLPSDRFSAERTGGSVSTLTIQRTQQEDSAVYLCASSLRGLAVRGEQFFGPGTRLTVL.